Listed below are T cell receptor beta chains from one sample, sequenced in a study of early T cells in non-severe SARS-CoV-2 infection. TCRdb re-called the 5' RACE reads with MiXCR, one entry per CDR3 protein. The sample has about 130,000 distinct CDR3 sequences, approximately 15% seen once. Sequencing used whole blood. The receptors originated from an adult who was a healthcare worker with PCR-confirmed SARS-CoV-2 infection or an uninfected control (not recorded which). Each CDR3 is given with its conserved first and last residue. D genes are given only for firm matches. Clone size is given for some rows only: seen once, a few or many times, or a class if the clone is expanded.

length: 13
D: NA
V: TRBV3-1
J: TRBJ1-2
size: NA
CDR3: CASSQPGTSGYTF
DNA: TGTGCCAGCAGCCAGCCAGGAACGAGTGGCTACACCTTC

length: 14
D: TRBD1
V: TRBV7-6
J: TRBJ2-7
size: NA
CDR3: CASSSRTGPDEQYF
DNA: TGTGCCAGCAGCTCACGGACAGGGCCGGACGAGCAGTACTTC

length: 14
D: NA
V: TRBV6-2/TRBV6-3
J: TRBJ1-5
size: few
CDR3: CASSLLGLNQPQHF
DNA: TGTGCCAGCAGTTTGCTGGGGTTAAATCAGCCCCAGCATTTT

length: 16
D: NA
V: TRBV19
J: TRBJ2-6
size: NA
CDR3: CASSKYRSSGANVLTF
DNA: TGTGCCAGTAGTAAATATCGGAGCTCTGGGGCCAACGTCCTGACTTTC

length: 18
D: NA
V: TRBV10-3
J: TRBJ2-7
size: NA
CDR3: CAISDLALQNGTSYEQYF
DNA: TGTGCCATCAGTGATCTCGCCCTGCAGAACGGGACCTCCTACGAGCAGTACTTC

length: 14
D: TRBD1
V: TRBV30
J: TRBJ2-1
size: NA
CDR3: CAWSLGQGYNEQFF
DNA: TGTGCCTGGAGCCTGGGACAGGGCTACAATGAGCAGTTCTTC

length: 12
D: NA
V: TRBV29-1
J: TRBJ2-3
size: NA
CDR3: CSVEKQIATQYF
DNA: TGCAGCGTTGAAAAACAGATCGCTACGCAGTATTTT

length: 14
D: TRBD1
V: TRBV7-9
J: TRBJ1-4
size: few
CDR3: CASSRTGGGEKLFF
DNA: TGTGCCAGCAGCCGGACAGGGGGCGGTGAAAAACTGTTTTTT

length: 12
D: NA
V: TRBV2
J: TRBJ2-7
size: NA
CDR3: CASSLHGSEQYF
DNA: TGTGCCAGCAGTTTGCACGGCAGCGAGCAGTACTTC

length: 16
D: TRBD1
V: TRBV19
J: TRBJ1-6
size: NA
CDR3: CASTGVFGALNSPLHF
DNA: TGTGCCAGCACAGGGGTGTTCGGGGCTCTCAATTCACCCCTCCACTTT

length: 11
D: NA
V: TRBV20-1
J: TRBJ1-1
size: few
CDR3: CSGWAETEAFF
DNA: TGCAGCGGGTGGGCGGAAACGGAAGCTTTCTTT

length: 14
D: NA
V: TRBV12-3/TRBV12-4
J: TRBJ1-6
size: NA
CDR3: CASSYGEKNSPLHF
DNA: TGTGCCAGCAGTTACGGGGAAAAGAATTCACCCCTCCACTTT

length: 15
D: TRBD1
V: TRBV7-6
J: TRBJ1-4
size: few
CDR3: CASSFGQATNEKLFF
DNA: TGTGCCAGCAGCTTCGGACAGGCAACTAATGAAAAACTGTTTTTT

length: 17
D: TRBD2
V: TRBV20-1
J: TRBJ2-5
size: few
CDR3: CSAGTSGVRGPGETQYF
DNA: TGCAGTGCTGGGACTAGCGGGGTACGAGGTCCAGGAGAGACCCAGTACTTC

length: 16
D: NA
V: TRBV20-1
J: TRBJ2-5
size: NA
CDR3: CSARDKSSVLQETQYF
DNA: TGCAGTGCTAGAGATAAGTCTAGCGTATTACAAGAGACCCAGTACTTC

length: 13
D: TRBD1
V: TRBV29-1
J: TRBJ1-3
size: NA
CDR3: CSVRRTGGNTIYF
DNA: TGCAGCGTACGCCGGACAGGGGGAAACACCATATATTTT

length: 15
D: NA
V: TRBV30
J: TRBJ1-6
size: once
CDR3: CAWMTPSIDNSPLHF
DNA: TGTGCCTGGATGACTCCCTCTATCGATAATTCACCCCTCCACTTT

length: 14
D: NA
V: TRBV7-9
J: TRBJ2-7
size: once
CDR3: CASSLVQVRDEQYF
DNA: TGTGCCAGCAGCTTAGTTCAGGTTCGCGACGAGCAGTACTTC